This record covers a single T cell receptor (beta chain). Using immunoSEQ multiplex PCR, the repertoire was profiled, and TCRdb retains in-frame clones only, with some absent. The table has about 280,000 clones, approximately 89% seen once. Treatment described: roughly 18 received Ad26.COV2.S at low or high dose, single or two shots; about 5 received placebo; per-sample allocation not given. Sampling was performed 63 days after the first vaccine or placebo injection. Trimming shortened V by 0 bases and J by 1 base, and 9 bases separated the two germline ends. The germline V gene has CDR1 SGHDN and CDR2 FVKESK. The CDR3 has 15 amino acids. The data originate from a study of Ad26.COV2.S vaccination and SARS-CoV-2 variants.

This sequence originates from a person aged 18 to 65 who received the Ad26.COV2.S COVID-19 vaccine or a placebo. The sequences come from peripheral blood, collected in a trial of Ad26.COV2.S vaccine versus placebo. V is TRBV14 and J is TRBJ1-1; D gene unclear. CDR3 residues: CASSQDMGGNTEAFF. The CDR3 coding sequence is TGTGCCAGCAGCCAAGATATGGGAGGGAACACTGAAGCTTTCTTT.